This TCR beta chain came from a study of Ad26.COV2.S vaccination and SARS-CoV-2 variants. Treatment given: about 20 received Ad26.COV2.S at low or high dose, single or two shots; 5 received placebo; per-sample allocation not given. Sample collection was performed on day 63 after the first vaccine or placebo injection. An adult donor aged 18-55 years was enrolled in Boston. TCRdb keeps only in-frame clones here, not all; method: immunoSEQ multiplex PCR. The table records about 350,000 clones, roughly 89% of them present only once. The study, taken as a whole, reports: With respect to non-spike TCR breadth, vaccine and placebo recipients were similar. There was reportedly substantial breadth in spike-specific CD8+ and CD4+ T cell responses after vaccination.

This CDR3 is built from 13 residues. The germline CDR1 and CDR2 sequences are SNHLY and FYNNEI. The V segment lost 6 bases and the J segment 6 bases; nucleotides outside the gene matches: 7. Worth noting for this clone: What it binds is not known.

J is TRBJ2-5 and V is TRBV2; 7 nucleotides agree with TRBD2. The specimen was peripheral blood, collected in a trial of Ad26.COV2.S vaccine versus placebo. This clonotype originated in a person aged 18-60 years who received the Ad26.COV2.S COVID-19 vaccine or a placebo. DNA of the CDR3: TGTGCCAGCAGCAGCGGGGAAGGGAAGACCCAGTACTTC. This translates into CASSSGEGKTQYF.